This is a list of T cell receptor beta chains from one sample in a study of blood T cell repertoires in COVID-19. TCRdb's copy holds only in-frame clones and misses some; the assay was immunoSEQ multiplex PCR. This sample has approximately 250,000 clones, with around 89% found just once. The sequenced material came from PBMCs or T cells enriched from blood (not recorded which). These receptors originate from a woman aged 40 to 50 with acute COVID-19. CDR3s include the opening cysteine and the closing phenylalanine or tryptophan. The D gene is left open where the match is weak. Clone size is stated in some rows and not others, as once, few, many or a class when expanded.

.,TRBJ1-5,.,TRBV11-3,CASSSRWTVRYSNQPQHF,TGTGCCAGCAGCTCAAGGTGGACAGTTCGTTATAGCAATCAGCCCCAGCATTTT
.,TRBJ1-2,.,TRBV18,CASSPGEYGYTF,TGTGCCAGCTCACCAGGAGAATATGGCTACACCTTC
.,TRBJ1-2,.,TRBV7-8,CASSAGLLVRGTNYGYTF,TGTGCCAGCAGCGCGGGACTTCTGGTCCGTGGTACTAACTATGGCTACACCTTC
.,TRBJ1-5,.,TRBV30,CAWSDGPRLNQPQHF,TGTGCCTGGAGTGACGGCCCGAGGCTGAATCAGCCCCAGCATTTT
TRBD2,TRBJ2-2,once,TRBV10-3,CAIRRISGRIGPGELFF,TGTGCCATCAGAAGGATTAGCGGGAGGATAGGCCCCGGGGAGCTGTTTTTT
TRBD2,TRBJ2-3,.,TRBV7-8,CASSPRTSGEPTDTQYF,TGTGCCAGCAGCCCCAGGACTAGCGGGGAACCCACAGATACGCAGTATTTT
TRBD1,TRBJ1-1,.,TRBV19,CASSSIGTGAGNTEAFF,TGTGCCAGTAGTAGCATTGGGACAGGGGCCGGGAACACTGAAGCTTTCTTT
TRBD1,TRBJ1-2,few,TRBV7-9,CASSSYLGQGNGYTF,TGTGCCAGCAGCTCGTATTTAGGACAGGGCAATGGCTACACCTTC
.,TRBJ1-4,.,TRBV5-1,CASGAGNNEKLFF,TGCGCCAGCGGGGCAGGAAATAATGAAAAACTGTTTTTT
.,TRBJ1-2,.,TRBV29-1,CSVDTSGNYGYTF,TGCAGCGTAGACACCTCAGGGAACTATGGCTACACCTTC
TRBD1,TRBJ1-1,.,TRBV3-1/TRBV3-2,CASSFWTGGMNTEAFF,TGTGCCAGCAGCTTCTGGACAGGGGGCATGAACACTGAAGCTTTCTTT
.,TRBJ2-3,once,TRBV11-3,CASSLGRVGKDTQYF,TGTGCCAGCAGCTTGGGCAGGGTCGGCAAAGATACGCAGTATTTT
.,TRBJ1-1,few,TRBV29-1,CSAQRRVNTEAFF,TGCAGCGCCCAACGGCGGGTGAACACTGAAGCTTTCTTT
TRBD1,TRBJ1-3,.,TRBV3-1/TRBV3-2,CASSPPGTGLNSGNTIYF,TGTGCCAGCAGCCCACCTGGGACAGGGTTGAACTCTGGAAACACCATATATTTT
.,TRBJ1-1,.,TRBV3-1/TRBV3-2,CASSQRHLNTEAFF,TGTGCCAGCAGCCAACGACACCTGAACACTGAAGCTTTCTTT
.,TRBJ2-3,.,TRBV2,CASNGGGADTQYF,TGTGCCAGCAATGGAGGGGGGGCAGATACGCAGTATTTT
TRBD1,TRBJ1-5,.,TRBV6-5,CASSYRQGGGPQHF,TGTGCCAGCAGTTACCGACAGGGAGGTGGGCCCCAGCATTTT
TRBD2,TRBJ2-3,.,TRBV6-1,CASSELIAGGRTDTQYF,TGTGCCAGCAGTGAACTAATAGCGGGAGGGCGGACAGATACGCAGTATTTT
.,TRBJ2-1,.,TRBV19,CASKYLSSYNEQFF,TGTGCCAGTAAATACCTGAGCTCCTACAATGAGCAGTTCTTC
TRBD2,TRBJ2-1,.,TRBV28,CASSRSGARGSDEQFF,TGTGCCAGCAGTCGTAGCGGGGCACGTGGGTCAGATGAGCAGTTCTTC
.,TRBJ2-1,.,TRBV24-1,CATSDWRSLNEQFF,TGTGCCACCAGTGATTGGAGGTCCCTCAATGAGCAGTTCTTC
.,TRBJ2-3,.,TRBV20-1,CSARDPRAQYF,TGCAGTGCTAGAGATCCCCGGGCGCAGTATTTT
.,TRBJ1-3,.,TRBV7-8,CASSLEGLRAGNTIYF,TGTGCCAGCAGCTTAGAAGGCCTCCGGGCTGGAAACACCATATATTTT
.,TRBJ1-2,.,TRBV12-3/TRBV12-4,CASSGQPGGYTF,TGTGCCAGCAGCGGACAGCCTGGTGGCTACACCTTC
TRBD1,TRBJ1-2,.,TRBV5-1,CASSPSPGQAIINYGYTF,TGCGCCAGCAGCCCCTCGCCGGGACAGGCTATAATCAACTATGGCTACACCTTC
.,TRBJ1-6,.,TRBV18,CASSPREGEGSPLHF,TGTGCCAGCTCACCAAGAGAGGGGGAGGGTTCACCCCTCCACTTT
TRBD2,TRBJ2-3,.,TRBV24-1,CATSDSPSGQSTDTQYF,TGTGCCACCAGTGATTCTCCTAGCGGGCAGAGCACAGATACGCAGTATTTT
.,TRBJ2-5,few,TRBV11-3,CASSLIRGGAGTQYF,TGTGCCAGCAGCTTGATTCGTGGCGGGGCGGGGACCCAGTACTTC
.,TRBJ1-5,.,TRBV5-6,CASSWAGNQPQHF,TGTGCCAGCAGTTGGGCAGGCAATCAGCCCCAGCATTTT
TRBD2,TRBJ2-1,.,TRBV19,CASTPSSGNSYNEQFF,TGTGCCAGTACCCCCTCTAGCGGGAACTCCTACAATGAGCAGTTCTTC
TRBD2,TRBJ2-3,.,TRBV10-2,CASSSESGRIDTQYF,TGCGCCAGCAGTTCAGAGAGCGGGAGAATTGATACGCAGTATTTT
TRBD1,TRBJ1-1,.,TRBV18,CASSRDRVYTEAFF,TGTGCCAGCTCGCGGGACAGGGTATACACTGAAGCTTTCTTT
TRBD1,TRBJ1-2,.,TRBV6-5,CASSRTGGDYGYTF,TGTGCCAGCAGTAGAACAGGGGGCGACTATGGCTACACCTTC
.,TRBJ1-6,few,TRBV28,CASEPQVNSPLHF,TGTGCCAGCGAACCCCAGGTCAATTCACCCCTCCACTTT
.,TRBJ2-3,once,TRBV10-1,CASSDEIPSTDTQYF,TGCGCCAGCAGTGATGAGATACCATCCACAGATACGCAGTATTTT
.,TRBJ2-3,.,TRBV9,CASSDRTMTDTQYF,TGTGCCAGCAGCGACCGGACTATGACAGATACGCAGTATTTT
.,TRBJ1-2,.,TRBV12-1,CASSYTVRDSYGYTF,TGTGCCAGCAGCTACACCGTCCGGGACAGTTATGGCTACACCTTC
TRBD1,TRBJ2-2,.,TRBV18,CASSPPWDRNTGELFF,TGTGCCAGCTCACCACCATGGGACAGGAACACCGGGGAGCTGTTTTTT
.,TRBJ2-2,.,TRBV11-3,CASSSPYSAGELFF,TGTGCCAGCAGCTCCCCTTATAGTGCCGGGGAGCTGTTTTTT
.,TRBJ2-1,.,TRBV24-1,CATSDPGRREGSEQFF,TGTGCCACCAGTGACCCTGGGCGGAGAGAGGGTAGTGAGCAGTTCTTC